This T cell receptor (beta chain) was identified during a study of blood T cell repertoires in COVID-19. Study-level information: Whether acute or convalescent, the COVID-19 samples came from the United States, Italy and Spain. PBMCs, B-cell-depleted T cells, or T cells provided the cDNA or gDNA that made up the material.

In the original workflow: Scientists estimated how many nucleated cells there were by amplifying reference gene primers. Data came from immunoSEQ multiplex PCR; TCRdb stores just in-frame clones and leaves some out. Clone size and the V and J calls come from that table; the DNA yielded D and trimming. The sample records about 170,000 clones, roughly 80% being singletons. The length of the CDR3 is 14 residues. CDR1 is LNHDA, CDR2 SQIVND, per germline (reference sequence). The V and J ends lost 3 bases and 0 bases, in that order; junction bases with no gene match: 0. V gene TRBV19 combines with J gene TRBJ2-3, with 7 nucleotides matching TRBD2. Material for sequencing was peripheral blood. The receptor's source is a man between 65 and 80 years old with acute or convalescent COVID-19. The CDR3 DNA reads TGTGCCAGTAGTATGGGAGGGAGCACAGATACGCAGTATTTT. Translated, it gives CASSMGGSTDTQYF.